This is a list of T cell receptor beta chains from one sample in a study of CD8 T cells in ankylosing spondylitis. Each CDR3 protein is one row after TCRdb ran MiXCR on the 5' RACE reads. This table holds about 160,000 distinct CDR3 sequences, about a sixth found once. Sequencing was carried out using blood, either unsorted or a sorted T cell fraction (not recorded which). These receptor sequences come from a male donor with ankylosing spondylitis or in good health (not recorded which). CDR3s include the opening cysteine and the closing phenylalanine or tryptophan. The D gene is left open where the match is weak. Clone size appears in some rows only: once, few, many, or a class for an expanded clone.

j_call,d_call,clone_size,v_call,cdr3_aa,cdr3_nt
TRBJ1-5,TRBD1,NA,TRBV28,CASSQGGSNQPQHF,TGTGCCAGCAGTCAGGGGGGGAGCAATCAGCCCCAGCATTTT
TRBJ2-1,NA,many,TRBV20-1,CSARGVTSYNEQFF,TGCAGTGCTAGAGGGGTGACTTCGTACAATGAGCAGTTCTTC
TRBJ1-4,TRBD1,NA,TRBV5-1,CASSLTGTANEKLFF,TGCGCCAGCAGCTTAACCGGGACAGCTAATGAAAAACTGTTTTTT
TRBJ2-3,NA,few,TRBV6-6,CASSYRREDTQYF,TGTGCCAGCAGTTACAGGAGGGAAGATACGCAGTATTTT
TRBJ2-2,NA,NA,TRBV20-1,CSAREAGLNTGELFF,TGCAGTGCTAGAGAAGCAGGCCTCAACACCGGGGAGCTGTTTTTT
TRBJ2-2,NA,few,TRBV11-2,CASRRPFRTGELFF,TGTGCCAGCCGAAGGCCTTTTCGCACCGGGGAGCTGTTTTTT
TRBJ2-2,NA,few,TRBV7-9,CASSLRPREDTGELFF,TGTGCCAGCAGCTTAAGGCCCAGGGAGGACACCGGGGAGCTGTTTTTT
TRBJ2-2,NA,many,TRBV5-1,CASSLILVVDTGELFF,TGCGCCAGCAGCTTGATACTAGTGGTTGACACCGGGGAGCTGTTTTTT
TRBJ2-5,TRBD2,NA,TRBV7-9,CASSFPSGQETQYF,TGTGCCAGCAGCTTTCCTAGCGGCCAAGAGACCCAGTACTTC
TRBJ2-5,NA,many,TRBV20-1,CSALGGQETQYF,TGCAGTGCTCTTGGTGGCCAAGAGACCCAGTACTTC
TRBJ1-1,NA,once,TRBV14,CASSWDPPLNTEAFF,TGTGCCAGCAGTTGGGACCCCCCGCTGAACACTGAAGCTTTCTTT
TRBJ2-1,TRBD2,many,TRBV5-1,CASSLFLAGGPSSYNEQFF,TGCGCCAGCAGCTTGTTCTTAGCGGGAGGGCCGAGCTCCTACAATGAGCAGTTCTTC
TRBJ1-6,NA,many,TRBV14,CASSLTGNPNSPLHF,TGTGCCAGCAGCCTGACAGGCAACCCAAATTCACCCCTCCACTTT
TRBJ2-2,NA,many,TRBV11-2,CASSSDTGELFF,TGTGCCAGCAGTTCCGACACCGGGGAGCTGTTTTTT
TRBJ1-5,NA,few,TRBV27,CASSFAPRGNQPQHF,TGTGCCAGCAGTTTCGCGCCTCGGGGCAATCAGCCCCAGCATTTT
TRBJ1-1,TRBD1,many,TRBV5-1,CASSWGRGQDTEAFF,TGCGCCAGCAGCTGGGGTAGGGGGCAGGACACTGAAGCTTTCTTT
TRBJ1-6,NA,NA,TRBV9,CASSVALDSPLHF,TGTGCCAGCAGCGTAGCTTTGGATTCACCCCTCCACTTT
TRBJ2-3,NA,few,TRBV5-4,CASQLGGTDTQYF,TGTGCCAGTCAGCTGGGTGGCACAGATACGCAGTATTTT
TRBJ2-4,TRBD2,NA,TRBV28,CASNDGVGRAKNIQYF,TGTGCCAGCAATGATGGTGTCGGGAGGGCCAAAAACATTCAGTACTTC
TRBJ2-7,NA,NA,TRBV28,CASSPTGGGAYEQYF,TGTGCCAGCAGTCCAACAGGGGGGGGAGCCTACGAGCAGTACTTC
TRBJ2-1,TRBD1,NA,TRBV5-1,CASSGRQGTLLYNEQFF,TGCGCCAGCAGCGGACGACAGGGGACGTTGTTATACAATGAGCAGTTCTTC
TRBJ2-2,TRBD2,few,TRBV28,CACGEGNTGELFF,TGTGCCTGCGGGGAGGGCAACACCGGGGAGCTGTTTTTT
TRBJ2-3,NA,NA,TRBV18,CASSPLTTAADTQYF,TGTGCCAGCTCACCTTTGACGACGGCTGCAGATACGCAGTATTTT
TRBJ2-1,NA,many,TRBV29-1,CSVMDGNDNEQFF,TGCAGCGTGATGGACGGTAACGACAATGAGCAGTTCTTC
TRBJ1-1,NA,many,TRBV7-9,CASSLVGVPTEAFF,TGTGCCAGCAGCTTAGTTGGGGTCCCCACTGAAGCTTTCTTT
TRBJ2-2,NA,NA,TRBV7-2,CASSRVLSPNTGELFF,TGTGCCAGCAGCCGCGTTCTAAGCCCGAACACCGGGGAGCTGTTTTTT
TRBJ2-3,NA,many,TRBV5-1,CASSLGGRRADTQYF,TGCGCCAGCAGCTTAGGGGGGAGACGGGCAGATACGCAGTATTTT
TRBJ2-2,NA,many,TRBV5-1,CASSLWGTGELFF,TGCGCCAGCAGCTTGTGGGGGACCGGGGAGCTGTTTTTT
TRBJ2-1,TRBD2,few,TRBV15,CATSRTSGEANEQFF,TGTGCCACCAGCAGAACTAGCGGGGAAGCGAATGAGCAGTTCTTC
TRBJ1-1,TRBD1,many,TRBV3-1,CASSPGTGRGSVGTEAFF,TGTGCCAGCAGCCCCGGGACAGGGAGGGGGAGTGTGGGCACTGAAGCTTTCTTT
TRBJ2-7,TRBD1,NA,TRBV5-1,CASSQTSGTATYEQYF,TGCGCCAGCAGCCAAACGTCGGGGACAGCCACCTACGAGCAGTACTTC
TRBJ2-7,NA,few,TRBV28,CASSDGVGGLFYEQYF,TGTGCCAGCAGTGATGGGGTCGGTGGATTATTCTACGAGCAGTACTTC
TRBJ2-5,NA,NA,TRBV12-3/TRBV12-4,CARKGEETQYF,TGTGCCAGGAAGGGAGAAGAGACCCAGTACTTC
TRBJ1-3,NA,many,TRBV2,CASSDRAGAGNTIYF,TGTGCCAGCAGTGACAGGGCCGGGGCTGGAAACACCATATATTTT
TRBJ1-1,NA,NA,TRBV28,CASSLYGLNTEAFF,TGTGCCAGCAGTTTATACGGATTGAACACTGAAGCTTTCTTT
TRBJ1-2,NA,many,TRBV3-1,CASSQGPDYGYTF,TGTGCCAGCAGCCAGGGACCGGACTATGGCTACACCTTC
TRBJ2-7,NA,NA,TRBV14,CASSQDRLAQAYEQYF,TGTGCCAGCAGCCAAGATCGGCTAGCGCAAGCCTACGAGCAGTACTTC
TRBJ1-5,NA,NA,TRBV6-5,CASSYFEREYSNQSQHF,TGTGCCAGCAGTTATTTTGAGAGAGAATATAGCAATCAGTCCCAGCATTTT
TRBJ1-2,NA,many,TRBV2,CASSQAGNYGYTF,TGTGCCAGCAGCCAAGCCGGTAACTATGGCTACACCTTC
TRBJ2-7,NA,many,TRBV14,CASSQVFEQYF,TGTGCCAGCAGCCAAGTTTTCGAGCAGTACTTC
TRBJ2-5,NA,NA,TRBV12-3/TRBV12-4,CASSLTTGLGTQYF,TGTGCCAGCAGTTTAACGACAGGCCTGGGGACCCAGTACTTC
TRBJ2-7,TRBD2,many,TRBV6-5,CASSYKLAGQAGEQYF,TGTGCCAGCAGTTACAAACTAGCGGGACAGGCCGGGGAGCAGTACTTC
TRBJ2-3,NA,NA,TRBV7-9,CASSPGTAGDTQYF,TGTGCCAGCAGCCCCGGGACGGCGGGCGATACGCAGTATTTT
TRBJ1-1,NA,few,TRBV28,CASSLPSEGRSPHTEAFF,TGTGCCAGCAGTTTACCCTCCGAGGGCAGATCCCCGCACACTGAAGCTTTCTTT
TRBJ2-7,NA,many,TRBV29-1,CSVEAAYEQYF,TGCAGCGTTGAAGCGGCCTACGAGCAGTACTTC
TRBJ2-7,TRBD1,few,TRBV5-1,CASSLEWTGGFYEQYF,TGCGCCAGCAGCTTGGAGTGGACAGGTGGATTCTACGAGCAGTACTTC
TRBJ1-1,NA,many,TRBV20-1,CSAPLAVDREAFF,TGCAGTGCCCCCCTCGCCGTGGACAGAGAAGCTTTCTTT
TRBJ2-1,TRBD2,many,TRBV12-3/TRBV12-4,CASSQTSGGYNEQFF,TGTGCCAGCAGTCAGACTAGCGGGGGGTACAATGAGCAGTTCTTC
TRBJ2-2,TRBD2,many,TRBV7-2,CASSPPRLAGVTGELFF,TGTGCCAGCAGTCCACCTAGACTAGCGGGAGTAACCGGGGAGCTGTTTTTT
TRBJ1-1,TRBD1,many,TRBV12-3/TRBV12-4,CASRPGQRNTEAFF,TGTGCCAGCAGGCCGGGACAGAGGAACACTGAAGCTTTCTTT
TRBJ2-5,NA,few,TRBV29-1,CSVADLQETQYF,TGCAGCGTTGCGGACCTTCAAGAGACCCAGTACTTC
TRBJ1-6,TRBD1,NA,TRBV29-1,CSVAYRDSPNSPLHF,TGCAGCGTTGCCTACCGGGACAGTCCTAATTCACCCCTCCACTTT
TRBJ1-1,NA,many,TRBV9,CASSVGRSRNTEAFF,TGTGCCAGCAGCGTAGGGAGGTCTCGGAACACTGAAGCTTTCTTT
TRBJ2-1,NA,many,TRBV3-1,CASSQLGGEQFF,TGTGCCAGCAGCCAGTTGGGAGGCGAGCAGTTCTTC
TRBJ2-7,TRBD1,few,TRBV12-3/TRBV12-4,CASSPGQGPSYEQYF,TGTGCCAGCAGTCCCGGACAGGGGCCATCCTACGAGCAGTACTTC
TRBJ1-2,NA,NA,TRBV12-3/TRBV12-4,CASSPTGGGGYTF,TGTGCCAGCAGCCCGACCGGGGGCGGTGGCTACACCTTC
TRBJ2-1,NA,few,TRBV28,CASSPARLAGYYNEQFF,TGTGCCAGCAGTCCCGCCCGACTGGCGGGATATTACAATGAGCAGTTCTTC
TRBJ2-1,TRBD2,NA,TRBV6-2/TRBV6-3,CASSYSVERELIHEQFF,TGTGCCAGCTCTTACTCGGTGGAGCGGGAGTTGATCCATGAGCAGTTCTTC
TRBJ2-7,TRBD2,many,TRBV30,CAGIQGITSGSIEYEQYF,TGTGCCGGCATTCAAGGAATTACTAGCGGGAGTATCGAGTACGAGCAGTACTTC
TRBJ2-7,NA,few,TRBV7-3,CASSLQGIGYEQYF,TGTGCCAGCAGCCTACAGGGTATCGGGTACGAGCAGTACTTC